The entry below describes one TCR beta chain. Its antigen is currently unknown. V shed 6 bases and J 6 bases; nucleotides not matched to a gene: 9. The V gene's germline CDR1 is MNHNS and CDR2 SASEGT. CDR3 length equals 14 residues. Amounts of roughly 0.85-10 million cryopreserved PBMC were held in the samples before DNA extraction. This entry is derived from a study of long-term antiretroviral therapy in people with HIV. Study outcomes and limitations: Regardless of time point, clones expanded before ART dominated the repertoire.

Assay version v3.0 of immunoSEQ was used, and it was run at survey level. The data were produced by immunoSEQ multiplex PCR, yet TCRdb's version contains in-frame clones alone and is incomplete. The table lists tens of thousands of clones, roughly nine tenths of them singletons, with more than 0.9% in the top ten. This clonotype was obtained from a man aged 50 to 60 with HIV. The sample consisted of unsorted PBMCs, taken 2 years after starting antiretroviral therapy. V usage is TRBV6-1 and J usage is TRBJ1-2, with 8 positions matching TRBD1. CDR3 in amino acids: CASSQTGDFDGYTF. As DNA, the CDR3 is TGTGCCAGCAGCCAGACAGGGGATTTTGATGGCTACACCTTC.